These T cell receptor beta chains were read from a single sample in a study of CD8+ T cells in alopecia areata. Some clones are missing from TCRdb's copy, which holds only in-frame ones; the method was immunoSEQ multiplex PCR. The sample holds about 290,000 clones; 55% to 70% are singletons and the top ten take less than 2%. Sequencing used CD4+ T cells sorted from blood, obtained at week 24, from a patient treated with tofacitinib. These receptors all stem from a human donor with alopecia areata. CDR3s leave out the opening cysteine and the closing phenylalanine or tryptophan. The order of the fields is V gene, J gene, CDR3 protein.

TRBV30,TRBJ1-1,ARSSPGTEAF
TRBV6-5,TRBJ2-7,ASSTGEVEQY
TRBV29-1,TRBJ2-7,SVEYSYEQY
TRBV29-1,TRBJ1-1,SVAETGSNTEAF
TRBV27,TRBJ2-2,ASNRGQRAGELF
TRBV15,TRBJ2-3,ATSSEDGWARDTQY
TRBV28,TRBJ2-7,ASSTIQSRDRGRYEQY
TRBV5-4,TRBJ1-4,ASSSGQGPDRRKLF
TRBV29-1,TRBJ2-1,SVEGDRAYNEQF
TRBV7-2,TRBJ2-2,ASSLGFGPTSRELF
TRBV5-1,TRBJ2-4,ASSLGSGGNIQY
TRBV6-1,TRBJ2-5,ASSPAGEETQY
TRBV18,TRBJ1-6,ASSPEKAGTYSPLH
TRBV30,TRBJ1-3,AWAEISGNTIY
TRBV2,TRBJ2-5,ASRVRAGEATQY
TRBV5-1,TRBJ2-7,ASSPLAGSPREQY
TRBV4-3,TRBJ1-5,ASSQGWKGQRNQPQH
TRBV7-2,TRBJ2-3,ASSSLDTQY
TRBV5-4,TRBJ2-3,ASSLRSPPDTQY
TRBV5-1,TRBJ2-7,ASSLGSFGRASYEQY
TRBV5-1,TRBJ2-5,ASSGGETQY
TRBV10-3,TRBJ2-5,AISERGETQY
TRBV5-4,TRBJ2-6,ASSLGQGPHRSGANVLT
TRBV15,TRBJ2-7,ATSRDEGTYEQY
TRBV25-1,TRBJ2-3,ASSEGDRDADTQY
TRBV5-1,TRBJ2-5,ASSLAGGEETQY
TRBV13,TRBJ1-4,ASSPQGLGNEKLF
TRBV10-3,TRBJ2-5,AISPLVQAETQY
TRBV7-8,TRBJ1-2,ASSLTGEGYT
TRBV5-4,TRBJ2-3,ASSQPGPSGTDTQY
TRBV2,TRBJ1-1,ASSEARGMNTEAF
TRBV7-9,TRBJ1-2,ASSLSGFNYGYT
TRBV27,TRBJ2-7,ASSPNAGGEQY
TRBV6-5,TRBJ2-2,ASKTGNTGELF
TRBV6-5,TRBJ2-2,ASSYSLFTGELF
TRBV4-3,TRBJ1-2,ASSQDATVANYGYT
TRBV7-9,TRBJ1-4,ASSKTATNEKLF
TRBV5-6,TRBJ1-2,ASSSPTGSDYGYT
TRBV4-2,TRBJ2-5,ASSQTSGDRETQY
TRBV6-1,TRBJ2-2,ASREDRAYGRELF